Listed below are T cell receptor beta chains from one sample, sequenced in a study of T-cell reconstitution after alpha-beta-depleted transplantation in children. TCRdb reprocessed the PCR reads via MiXCR and lists one record per CDR3 protein. The sample includes over 200,000 distinct CDR3 sequences, around 8.4% of them seen just once. Here the sequenced sample was PBMCs, mostly from graft donor cells, taken 360 days after TCRalphabeta/CD19-depleted stem cell transplant. The receptors originated from a male patient aged 2 to 9 who had a stem cell transplant for acute myeloid leukemia, so the T cells may come from the graft donor. Both conserved end residues are part of each CDR3. The D gene is left open where the match is weak. Size is omitted from some rows. Given values are once, few, many or a class for expanded clones.

CASILQGGTEAFF	TGTGCCAGCATCCTACAGGGGGGCACTGAAGCTTTCTTT	.	TRBD1	TRBJ1-1	TRBV12-3/TRBV12-4
CASSFDRSNEKLFF	TGCGCCAGCAGCTTCGACAGGTCTAATGAAAAACTGTTTTTT	many	.	TRBJ1-4	TRBV5-1
CASSLNAGTAFSGANVLTF	TGTGCCAGCAGCTTAAACGCCGGGACAGCTTTCTCTGGGGCCAACGTCCTGACTTTC	few	TRBD1	TRBJ2-6	TRBV7-3
CASSRGPLVDTQYF	TGCGCCAGCAGCAGGGGGCCGCTGGTGGATACGCAGTATTTT	many	TRBD1	TRBJ2-3	TRBV4-1
CASSQLGANTEAFF	TGCGCCAGCAGCCAGCTGGGGGCGAACACTGAAGCTTTCTTT	many	.	TRBJ1-1	TRBV4-3
CASSLRTDVNQPQHF	TGCGCCAGCAGCCTAAGGACAGATGTGAATCAGCCCCAGCATTTT	.	.	TRBJ1-5	TRBV4-1
CSARGGNTEAFF	TGCAGTGCGAGGGGAGGAAACACTGAAGCTTTCTTT	many	.	TRBJ1-1	TRBV20-1
CAWSFGSSYEQYF	TGTGCCTGGAGCTTTGGCTCCTCCTACGAGCAGTACTTC	many	.	TRBJ2-7	TRBV30
CSADRGSSYEQYF	TGCAGTGCCGACAGGGGCTCGTCCTACGAGCAGTACTTC	many	TRBD1	TRBJ2-7	TRBV20-1
CASSVKGETQYF	TGTGCCAGCAGTGTCAAGGGCGAGACCCAGTACTTC	.	.	TRBJ2-5	TRBV12-3/TRBV12-4
CASRGTGGSGHRNEQFF	TGTGCCAGCAGGGGGACAGGGGGATCGGGCCACAGGAATGAGCAGTTCTTC	few	TRBD1	TRBJ2-1	TRBV12-3/TRBV12-4
CASSRLAGAKNIQYF	TGTGCCAGCAGCCGACTAGCGGGAGCCAAAAACATTCAGTACTTC	few	TRBD2	TRBJ2-4	TRBV7-9
CASSYSTPAFTDTQYF	TGTGCCAGCAGTTACTCCACGCCCGCTTTCACAGATACGCAGTATTTT	many	.	TRBJ2-3	TRBV6-5
CASSFPGANYGYTF	TGCGCCAGCAGCTTCCCAGGGGCTAACTATGGCTACACCTTC	few	.	TRBJ1-2	TRBV5-1
CASSPRSGARGDYGYTF	TGTGCCAGCTCACCAAGGAGTGGGGCCAGGGGGGACTATGGCTACACCTTC	.	TRBD1	TRBJ1-2	TRBV18
CATSRRGTGTNEKLFF	TGTGCCACCAGCAGGAGGGGGACAGGGACTAATGAAAAACTGTTTTTT	many	TRBD1	TRBJ1-4	TRBV15
CASSSRRVVDTQYF	TGTGCCAGCAGCTCCCGTCGGGTTGTAGATACGCAGTATTTT	many	.	TRBJ2-3	TRBV25-1
CSAREDMNTEAFF	TGCAGTGCTAGAGAGGACATGAACACTGAAGCTTTCTTT	.	.	TRBJ1-1	TRBV20-1
CASSVGPRAHGELFF	TGTGCCAGCAGCGTAGGACCTAGGGCTCACGGGGAGCTGTTTTTT	many	.	TRBJ2-2	TRBV9
CASSGRGAEETQYF	TGTGCCAGCAGTGGGCGGGGTGCCGAAGAGACCCAGTACTTC	.	.	TRBJ2-5	TRBV2
CATSSRGGTDTQYF	TGTGCCACCAGCAGCCGGGGGGGCACAGATACGCAGTATTTT	.	TRBD2	TRBJ2-3	TRBV15
CSARESFPLTGGETQYF	TGCAGTGCTAGAGAGAGTTTCCCCTTGACAGGGGGAGAGACCCAGTACTTC	few	TRBD1	TRBJ2-5	TRBV20-1
CASSFPGNEQFF	TGCGCCAGCAGCTTCCCAGGCAATGAGCAGTTCTTC	.	.	TRBJ2-1	TRBV5-1
CASSATSAYNEQFF	TGTGCCAGCAGCGCCACTAGCGCGTACAATGAGCAGTTCTTC	few	TRBD2	TRBJ2-1	TRBV7-2
CASSSGALAGDETQYF	TGTGCCAGCAGCTCTGGGGCTCTAGCGGGAGATGAGACCCAGTACTTC	few	TRBD2	TRBJ2-5	TRBV7-3
CASSPRQVSYNEQFF	TGTGCCAGCAGCCCCAGACAGGTATCCTACAATGAGCAGTTCTTC	many	.	TRBJ2-1	TRBV9
CASSIGDKRNTEAFF	TGTGCCAGTAGTATAGGGGACAAGAGGAACACTGAAGCTTTCTTT	.	.	TRBJ1-1	TRBV19
CASSLALPSYNEQFF	TGCGCCAGCAGCTTGGCGCTCCCCTCCTACAATGAGCAGTTCTTC	.	.	TRBJ2-1	TRBV5-1
CASKTGEGYTF	TGTGCCAGCAAAACAGGGGAAGGCTACACCTTC	few	TRBD1	TRBJ1-2	TRBV7-3
CASNQRGTSGHEQFF	TGTGCCAGCAACCAGAGGGGGACTAGCGGCCATGAGCAGTTCTTC	many	TRBD2	TRBJ2-1	TRBV12-3/TRBV12-4
CSARDRPGNTQYF	TGCAGTGCTAGAGATCGGCCGGGAAATACGCAGTATTTT	few	.	TRBJ2-3	TRBV20-1
CASRRLDRSNEQFF	TGTGCCAGCAGGAGGTTGGACAGAAGCAATGAGCAGTTCTTC	many	.	TRBJ2-1	TRBV27
CASSLPDSFKGDTQYF	TGCGCCAGCAGCCTTCCGGATAGCTTCAAGGGAGATACGCAGTATTTT	few	.	TRBJ2-3	TRBV5-1
CASTPQLTNTGELFF	TGTGCCAGCACCCCCCAGCTAACGAACACCGGGGAGCTGTTTTTT	.	.	TRBJ2-2	TRBV3-1
CASRGGGRNEQFF	TGTGCCAGCAGAGGGGGGGGCCGGAATGAGCAGTTCTTC	.	.	TRBJ2-1	TRBV6-2/TRBV6-3
CASSRVPGEDNEQFF	TGCGCCAGCAGCCGAGTGCCGGGGGAGGACAATGAGCAGTTCTTC	few	.	TRBJ2-1	TRBV5-1
CASSYAALAEWETQYF	TGTGCCAGCAGTTACGCAGCCCTAGCGGAATGGGAGACCCAGTACTTC	.	TRBD2	TRBJ2-5	TRBV6-2/TRBV6-3
CSASRGSGRVQDEQYF	TGCAGTGCTAGTAGGGGTAGCGGGAGGGTTCAGGACGAGCAGTACTTC	.	TRBD2	TRBJ2-7	TRBV20-1
CAIDPGDRGRSGYTF	TGTGCCATCGACCCAGGGGACAGGGGGCGTAGTGGCTACACCTTC	.	TRBD1	TRBJ1-2	TRBV10-3
CASSYRGQGHNEQFF	TGTGCCAGCAGCTACAGGGGACAGGGACACAATGAGCAGTTCTTC	.	TRBD1	TRBJ2-1	TRBV7-2
CASRSGGPRYEQYF	TGTGCCAGCAGGTCGGGAGGGCCAAGGTACGAGCAGTACTTC	.	TRBD2	TRBJ2-7	TRBV6-1
CASSSRQYGYTF	TGTGCCAGCAGTTCACGACAGTATGGCTACACCTTC	many	.	TRBJ1-2	TRBV12-3/TRBV12-4
CASSLIISDYGYTF	TGTGCCAGCAGCTTAATCATCTCCGACTATGGCTACACCTTC	few	.	TRBJ1-2	TRBV7-2
CSVARGSGAYEQYF	TGCAGCGTGGCCAGAGGTAGTGGAGCCTACGAGCAGTACTTC	many	.	TRBJ2-7	TRBV29-1
CASSRAGTGNEKLFF	TGCGCCAGCAGCAGAGCCGGGACAGGGAATGAAAAACTGTTTTTT	many	TRBD1	TRBJ1-4	TRBV5-1
CASRGSGGQETQYF	TGTGCCAGCAGAGGCTCAGGCGGGCAAGAGACCCAGTACTTC	few	.	TRBJ2-5	TRBV28
CASSQEHRTDRSFKQFF	TGCGCCAGCAGCCAAGAACACCGCACAGACCGATCCTTCAAGCAGTTCTTC	many	.	TRBJ2-1	TRBV4-3
CASSLIQVSTDTQYF	TGTGCCAGCAGCTTAATACAGGTCAGCACAGATACGCAGTATTTT	many	.	TRBJ2-3	TRBV7-9
CSAPLGGQGVYEQYF	TGCAGTGCGCCCCTCGGGGGACAGGGAGTATACGAGCAGTACTTC	many	TRBD1	TRBJ2-7	TRBV20-1
CASSVRTGGKGTQYF	TGTGCCAGCAGTGTCAGGACAGGGGGAAAGGGTACGCAGTATTTT	few	TRBD1	TRBJ2-3	TRBV25-1
CASSRSVGAGQNEQYF	TGCGCCAGCAGCCGGAGTGTGGGTGCCGGCCAGAACGAGCAGTACTTC	.	.	TRBJ2-7	TRBV4-3
CSAVLAGGPDTQYF	TGCAGTGCGGTCCTAGCGGGGGGGCCAGATACGCAGTATTTT	.	TRBD2	TRBJ2-3	TRBV20-1
CASSAPGQTNYNEQFF	TGTGCCAGCAGCGCCCCGGGACAGACAAACTACAATGAGCAGTTCTTC	.	TRBD1	TRBJ2-1	TRBV7-3
CASVTSGKEGEQFF	TGTGCCAGTGTCACTAGCGGGAAAGAAGGTGAGCAGTTCTTC	few	TRBD2	TRBJ2-1	TRBV19
CSARDMAAQRFDIQYF	TGCAGTGCTAGAGATATGGCGGCACAGAGGTTCGACATTCAGTACTTC	many	.	TRBJ2-4	TRBV20-1